These 27 T cell receptor beta chains were all obtained from the same sample, sequenced in a study of siplizumab effects on memory and regulatory T cells. The protocol was immunoSEQ multiplex PCR, while the TCRdb copy is restricted to in-frame clones and leaves out a portion. The repertoire includes 92,000 or so clones, 85% to 90% of them detected once, and about 15% sits in the top ten. Material for sequencing was CD4+ T cells sorted from blood. The receptors were sampled from a human donor in good health.

The V and J genes are TRBV5-1 and TRBJ1-2; 7 bases align to TRBD1. Germline CDR1 reads SGHRS; CDR2 reads YFSETQ. V lost 0 bases to trimming and J lost 7 bases; unmatched junction nucleotides: 6. The CDR3 consists of 14 residues. CDR3 in DNA: TGCGCCAGCAGCTTGGAGTCAGGGGGTTTTGGCTACACCTTC. Translating gives CASSLESGGFGYTF.

V usage is TRBV5-1 and J usage is TRBJ2-4; D unclear. This CDR3 region has 15 residues. The germline V and J ends were trimmed by 2 bases and 3 bases, with 12 bases remaining between them. Germline V gives CDR1 SGHRS, CDR2 YFSETQ. Here the CDR3 reads CASSFLADGKNIQYF. CDR3 nucleotide sequence: TGCGCCAGCAGCTTCCTTGCGGATGGCAAAAACATTCAGTACTTC.

J is TRBJ2-1 and V is TRBV7-8, with D tentatively TRBD1 or TRBD2 (5 bases each). In germline, CDR1 is SGHVS, CDR2 FQNEAQ. Deletions cut 1 base from V and 6 bases from J, with 13 bases between. The CDR3 covers 15 residues. The CDR3 sequence is CASSLDRGLTNEQFF. CDR3 nucleotide sequence: TGTGCCAGCAGCTTAGACCGGGGCCTCACCAATGAGCAGTTCTTC.

The J gene is TRBJ1-2, the V gene TRBV2, with TRBD1 identical over 7 bases. Germline loops: CDR1 SNHLY, CDR2 FYNNEI. The CDR3 covers 14 residues. The ends lost 8 bases at V and 4 bases at J; junction bases unmatched: 10. The CDR3 coding sequence is TGTGCCAGCTATTATAGGACAGGAGGCTATGGCTACACCTTC. Translating gives CASYYRTGGYGYTF.

The genes are TRBV15 and TRBJ1-1; D gene unclear. V lost 5 bases to trimming and J lost 2 bases, with 15 bases between them. The CDR3 is made up of 15 amino acids. Germline V gives CDR1 LNHNV, CDR2 YYDKDF (reference sequence). CDR3 sequence reads: CATSLRVLVNTEAFF. The CDR3 nucleotides read TGTGCCACCAGCCTACGGGTTTTAGTAAACACTGAAGCTTTCTTT. The whole variable domain, filled in from reference TRBV15 and TRBJ1-1, reads DAMVIQNPRYQVTQFGKPVTLSCSQTLNHNVMYWYQQKSSQAPKLLFHYYDKDFNNEADTPDNFQSRRPNTSFCFLDIRSPGLGDTAMYLCATSLRVLVNTEAFFGQGTRLTVV.

The count of this clone is one. The rearrangement joins TRBV5-1 to TRBJ1-1, with a weak D call TRBD1 (5 bases). CDR1 SGHRS and CDR2 YFSETQ come from the germline V gene. The CDR3 is made up of 14 amino acids. V lost 0 bases and J lost 6, with 12 bases in between. The CDR3 here is CASSLDIGGAEAFF. The DNA for the CDR3 is TGCGCCAGCAGCTTGGATATAGGAGGGGCTGAAGCTTTCTTT.

This sequence joins TRBV19 and TRBJ1-5; 7 nucleotides match TRBD1. The CDR3 length is 11 residues. V trimming: 8 bases; J trimming: 7 bases; junction bases outside the gene matches: 2. The germline CDR1 and CDR2 sequences are LNHDA and SQIVND (reference sequence). CDR3 in amino acids: CASSRGQPQHF. CDR3 in DNA: TGTGCCAGTTCCAGGGGGCAGCCCCAGCATTTT.

This chain uses TRBV7-2 with TRBJ1-5; D is possibly TRBD1 (6 bases). Trimming took 1 base from V and 4 from J, leaving 11 bases between them. Germline-derived CDR1 and CDR2 are SGHTA and FQGNSA. This CDR3 is built from 15 residues. In DNA, the CDR3 is TGTGCCAGCAGCTTAGGGACAGCTCAGAATCAGCCCCAGCATTTT. Translated: CASSLGTAQNQPQHF.

CDR3 nucleotide sequence: TGTGCCAGCAGTTTATCTTACCAGGGAAGGGAGCCCCAGCATTTT. Protein: CASSLSYQGREPQHF. This chain uses TRBV27 with TRBJ1-5; D might be TRBD1 (5 bases). V gave up 0 bases and J gave up 8 bases, with 14 bases separating them. This CDR3 spans 15 amino acids. CDR1 MNHEY and CDR2 SMNVEV come from the germline V gene (reference sequence).

The V and J genes are TRBV4-1 and TRBJ2-5; 8 bases match TRBD1. V was pared by 1 base and J by 3 bases, with 4 bases of the junction left unmatched. CDR1 is MGHRA, CDR2 YSYEKL, per germline. The CDR3 loop spans 15 amino acids. CDR3: CASSQVGTGKETQYF. CDR3 bases: TGCGCCAGCAGCCAAGTCGGGACAGGAAAAGAGACCCAGTACTTC.

The chain uses TRBV27 and TRBJ2-1; unclear D gene. V was trimmed by 0 bases and J by 5 bases, leaving 20 bases between them. The CDR3 contains 18 residues. CDR1 is MNHEY and CDR2 is SMNVEV in the germline V gene (reference sequence). The CDR3 DNA sequence: TGTGCCAGCAGTTTATCTCCTGGTAGTATTTGGGCGGACAATGAGCAGTTCTTC. Translating it yields CASSLSPGSIWADNEQFF.

The CDR3 spells CASSFQGANTEAFF. In DNA form, the CDR3 reads TGTGCCAGCAGTTTTCAGGGGGCGAACACTGAAGCTTTCTTT. V is TRBV28 and J is TRBJ1-1; 8 bases map to TRBD1. CDR3 length equals 14 residues. Germline V gene data show CDR1 as MDHEN and CDR2 as SYDVKM. The V gene end was trimmed by 3 bases and the J gene end by 1 base; junction bases not matched to a gene: 1.

V is TRBV18 and J is TRBJ1-4, with TRBD1 identical over 7 bases. CDR1 and CDR2 from the germline V gene are KGHSH and LQKENI. The CDR3 spans 15 residues. J lost 14 bases, V lost 3 bases, and 15 bases had no gene match. The CDR3, as DNA: TGTGCCAGCTCACCCGCGAATCATGAGGGGGCCGGGCTGTTTTTT. It encodes CASSPANHEGAGLFF.

The chain combines TRBV7-7 with TRBJ2-2; D tentatively fits TRBD1 or TRBD2 (5 bases each). This CDR3 is 15 amino acids long. Germline lookup yields CDR1 SSHAT and CDR2 FNYEAQ (reference sequence). The CDR3 here is CASSPGRMNTGELFF. As DNA, the CDR3 is TGTGCTAGCTCCCCGGGACGGATGAACACCGGGGAGCTGTTTTTT.

This clone was detected only once. The chain joins TRBV28 to TRBJ1-2; D gene ambiguous. Germline V gives CDR1 MDHEN, CDR2 SYDVKM. The CDR3 runs to 13 residues. Deletions cut 6 bases from V and 5 bases from J, with 13 bases between. Here the CDR3 reads CASSPSGLYGYTF. The CDR3 bases are TGTGCCAGCAGCCCATCTGGGCTGTATGGCTACACCTTC.

DNA of the CDR3: TGTGCCAGCAGCTTGAGTCAGCGGATTGGTCTTGAGACCCAGTACTTC. This codes for CASSLSQRIGLETQYF. The chain couples TRBV5-4 to TRBJ2-5; tentative D call: TRBD2 (5 bases). The CDR3 loop spans 16 amino acids. V lost 1 base, J lost 5 bases, and 18 bases lay in between. Germline CDR1 reads SGHNT; CDR2 reads YYREEE (reference sequence).

The chain is built from TRBV11-2 and TRBJ2-1; 9 bases are a match to TRBD1. The CDR3 covers 15 residues. The junction had 9 bases not matched to a gene; V was cut back by 5 bases and J by 7 bases. CDR1 is SGHAT and CDR2 is FQNNGV in the germline V gene. The DNA for the CDR3 is TGTGCCAGCAGCCGCCCGGGACAGGGTTTGAATGAGCAGTTCTTC. Amino acids: CASSRPGQGLNEQFF.

This clone is a singleton in its sample. The chain combines TRBV6-5 with TRBJ1-1; maybe TRBD1 (5 bases). The CDR3 has 13 amino acids. Germline CDR1 MNHEY, CDR2 SVGAGI. Trimming removed 4 bases from V and 5 bases from J, with 11 bases in between. The CDR3 is CASSSGWKTEAFF. DNA of the CDR3: TGTGCCAGCAGTTCAGGGTGGAAAACTGAAGCTTTCTTT.

The chain recombines TRBV7-3 with TRBJ2-3; D gene unclear. The germline gives CDR1 SGHTA, CDR2 FQGTGA. The CDR3 sequence is 15 residues long. V was cut by 5 bases and J by 0 bases, with 12 bases left in between. The CDR3 here is CASSPTESSTDTQYF. CDR3 sequence (DNA): TGTGCCAGCAGCCCGACCGAGTCTAGCACAGATACGCAGTATTTT.

J is TRBJ2-7 and V is TRBV12-5; 7 nucleotides agree with TRBD2. From germline, CDR1 is LGHNT and CDR2 FRNRAP. V was clipped by 2 bases and J by 1 base; unmatched bases: 2. CDR3 length equals 14 residues. CDR3 nucleotide sequence: TGTGCTAGTGGTTTGTGGCGGGAGTCCTACGAGCAGTACTTC. It is translated as CASGLWRESYEQYF.

The V and J genes are TRBV27 and TRBJ2-7, with 12 bases lining up with TRBD2. Germline-derived CDR1 and CDR2 are MNHEY and SMNVEV (reference sequence). With 3 bases clipped from V and 6 bases from J, the junction kept 9 bases outside the gene matches. The CDR3 spans 16 residues. Here the CDR3 DNA reads TGTGCCAGCAGTTTCTTTCTAGCGGGAGGGCCGGGCGAGCAGTACTTC. It encodes CASSFFLAGGPGEQYF.

The chain couples TRBV6-5 to TRBJ2-4; D possibly matches TRBD1 or TRBD2 (5 bases each). This CDR3 comprises 16 residues. V lost 4 bases and J 3 bases, leaving 16 bases between the germline ends. Germline CDR1 reads MNHEY; CDR2 reads SVGAGI. CDR3 bases: TGTGCCAGCAGTTCCCGGGACGCCTTTAACAAAAACATTCAGTACTTC. As protein: CASSSRDAFNKNIQYF.

This chain connects TRBV19 to TRBJ2-2, with 7 bases aligning to TRBD1. The CDR3 is made up of 14 amino acids. Trimming took 7 bases from V and 5 from J; bases not matched to a gene: 7. Germline V lookup: CDR1 LNHDA, CDR2 SQIVND (reference sequence). CDR3 bases: TGTGCCAGTACTAACAGGGGTGGGACCGGGGAGCTGTTTTTT. Translation: CASTNRGGTGELFF.

V is TRBV5-1 and J is TRBJ2-5, with D possibly matching TRBD2 (7 bases). V was clipped by 6 bases and J by 2 bases, with 17 bases between them. This CDR3 is 15 amino acids long. CDR1 and CDR2 from the germline V gene are SGHRS and YFSETQ. The CDR3 is CASTKGGGRQETQYF. As DNA, the CDR3 is TGCGCCAGCACCAAGGGAGGGGGTCGTCAAGAGACCCAGTACTTC.

The chain combines TRBV6-5 with TRBJ2-7; 7 bases agree with TRBD1. Germline assignment: CDR1 MNHEY and CDR2 SVGAGI. This CDR3 comprises 12 residues. V lost 6 bases and J lost 2; bases outside the gene matches: 1. This CDR3 reads CASRQGPYEQYF. The CDR3 coding sequence is TGTGCCAGCAGACAGGGGCCCTACGAGCAGTACTTC.

The count of this clone is one. The chain joins TRBV5-1 to TRBJ2-1, with D maybe TRBD2 (5 bases). The V end lost 6 bases, the J end lost 0 bases, and 19 bases lay between the germline ends. The CDR3 contains 17 residues. Looked up from germline, CDR1 is SGHRS and CDR2 is YFSETQ. CDR3 coding DNA: TGCGCCAGCAAGGTGGTCGGGTTACGGGGCTCCTACAATGAGCAGTTCTTC. Protein: CASKVVGLRGSYNEQFF. The full variable domain, completed using reference TRBV5-1 and TRBJ2-1, is KAGVTQTPRYLIKTRGQQVTLSCSPISGHRSVSWYQQTPGQGLQFLFEYFSETQRNKGNFPGRFSGRQFSNSRSEMNVSTLELGDSALYLCASKVVGLRGSYNEQFFGPGTRLTVL.

This clone appeared a single time. The CDR3 reads CASSLENYGYTF. The CDR3 region has the DNA TGTGCCAGCAGTCTGGAGAACTATGGCTACACCTTC. The chain carries TRBV2 and TRBJ1-2; D gene ambiguous. Germline CDR1 is SNHLY and CDR2 is FYNNEI. This CDR3 has 12 residues. V lost 5 bases and J lost 2, with 6 bases in between.